This T cell receptor (beta chain) was profiled in a study of T cell repertoires in cytomegalovirus infection. Study-level background: HLA-B-restricted CMV epitopes that are well studied were used alongside recently identified HLA-C-restricted ones.

This clonotype showed up many times. The antigen remains undetermined. One entry per CDR3 protein, called by TCRdb with MiXCR from the reads. The sample has 110,000 to 150,000 distinct CDR3 sequences, about 31% seen once. Whole-study results and caveats: HLA-C-restricted CMV-specific TCR beta clonotypes were dominant in the ex vivo response. Based on cumulative public TCR beta family frequency, carriers of CMV plus the relevant HLA were identified.

This CDR3 has 13 amino acids. V was shortened by 3 bases and J by 5 bases, with 10 bases between the two germline ends. The clonotype originates from a human donor in good health (CMV status not recorded). Some clones in this sample may be carry-over from other donors' samples. V and J are TRBV12-3 or TRBV12-4 and TRBJ2-5; perhaps TRBD1 as D (6 bases). The sample in question was CD8+ T cells from cultured PBMCs, obtained from culture after CMV antigen stimulation. This CDR3 reads CASSLSRGETQYF. The CDR3 bases are TGTGCCAGCAGTTTGAGCAGGGGCGAGACCCAGTACTTC.